This record looks at one TCR beta chain sequence and its context. Its antigen is currently unknown. This specimen comes from a study of CD8 T cells in ankylosing spondylitis. General observations from the study: Some motif variants were previously reported in reactive arthritis synovial fluid and blood. Within ankylosing spondylitis blood, a TCR beta motif made up of seven or eight highly homologous variants appeared to be characteristic.

A single record per CDR3 protein comes from TCRdb applying MiXCR to the 5' RACE reads. The sample shows about 750,000 distinct CDR3 sequences, 19% of them seen only once. Sequencing used blood, either unsorted or a sorted T cell fraction (not recorded which). The clonotype originates from a male donor with ankylosing spondylitis.

The CDR3 DNA is TGTGCCAGCAGCTTAGTACGGGACAGCCAGTACCAAGAGACCCAGTACTTC. This sequence encodes CASSLVRDSQYQETQYF. This chain links TRBV7-2 with TRBJ2-5; 7 bases align to TRBD1. V lost 1 base to trimming and J lost 0 bases; unmatched junction nucleotides: 8. CDR3 length equals 17 residues. The germline V gene encodes CDR1 SGHTA and CDR2 FQGNSA.